The rows below give T cell receptor beta chains drawn from one sample of a study of PD-1 blockade in mismatch repair-deficient tumors. The method was immunoSEQ multiplex PCR; TCRdb's version includes in-frame clones alone and lacks a portion of them. The top ten clones hold roughly 5.5% of a sample with about 68,000 clones, 78% of them seen once. This material consisted of peripheral blood, taken 2 weeks after starting pembrolizumab. The receptors originated from an adult with mismatch repair-deficient cancer. The CDR3 runs from the conserved cysteine through the conserved F or W. Each record gives: D gene, V gene, clone size, J gene, CDR3 protein, CDR3 DNA. The D gene is left open where the match is weak. Where a row states a size, it is once, few, many or the class of an expanded clone; other rows omit it.

.	TRBV5-1	.	TRBJ2-7	CASSLGQRVEQYF	TGCGCCAGCAGCTTGGGCCAACGGGTCGAGCAGTACTTC
.	TRBV7-2	.	TRBJ1-1	CASSLTEGTEAFF	TGTGCCAGCAGCTTGACCGAGGGCACTGAAGCTTTCTTT
.	TRBV19	.	TRBJ1-2	CASSIGWQGRYTF	TGTGCCAGTAGTATAGGGTGGCAGGGACGCTACACCTTC
.	TRBV2	.	TRBJ2-3	CASSNLASHDPDTQYF	TGTGCCAGCTCTAACCTAGCGTCACACGACCCCGATACGCAGTATTTT
.	TRBV6-5	.	TRBJ2-1	CASRKTSHEQFF	TGTGCCAGCAGAAAAACTAGTCATGAGCAGTTCTTC
.	TRBV19	.	TRBJ1-1	CASDGRTEAFF	TGTGCCAGTGATGGTAGGACTGAAGCTTTCTTT
.	TRBV29-1	.	TRBJ1-1	CSVVYGTEAFF	TGCAGCGTTGTTTACGGCACTGAAGCTTTCTTT
.	TRBV12-5	.	TRBJ1-5	CASGLTPSNQPQHF	TGTGCTAGTGGCCTTACCCCCAGTAATCAGCCCCAGCATTTT
TRBD1	TRBV30	.	TRBJ2-7	CAWSPTGDYEQYF	TGTGCCTGGAGCCCGACAGGGGACTACGAGCAGTACTTC
TRBD1	TRBV18	.	TRBJ1-3	CASSPPRGLGNTIYF	TGTGCCAGCTCACCCCCCAGGGGGCTTGGAAACACCATATATTTT
.	TRBV29-1	.	TRBJ2-2	CSVEKFSGERELFF	TGCAGCGTTGAAAAATTTAGTGGGGAGCGGGAGCTGTTTTTT
.	TRBV9	once	TRBJ1-4	CASSVEGGTVEKLFF	TGTGCCAGCAGCGTAGAAGGGGGGACGGTTGAAAAACTGTTTTTT
.	TRBV27	.	TRBJ1-5	CASSLWGTKGNQPQHF	TGTGCCAGCAGTTTATGGGGGACAAAGGGCAATCAGCCCCAGCATTTT
.	TRBV14	.	TRBJ2-7	CASSQGTGQFYEQYF	TGTGCCAGCAGCCAAGGAACAGGCCAGTTCTACGAGCAGTACTTC
.	TRBV7-3	.	TRBJ2-2	CASSLGYGYTGELFF	TGTGCCAGCAGCTTAGGCTACGGATACACCGGGGAGCTGTTTTTT
TRBD1	TRBV12-5	.	TRBJ2-3	CASGARQGTDTQYF	TGTGCTAGTGGAGCCCGACAGGGGACAGATACGCAGTATTTT
TRBD2	TRBV9	once	TRBJ2-1	CASSVVGSGGPDEQFF	TGTGCCAGCAGCGTAGTCGGGTCGGGAGGGCCGGATGAGCAGTTCTTC
TRBD2	TRBV7-2	.	TRBJ2-3	CASRLAGGQDTQYF	TGTGCCAGCAGGTTAGCGGGAGGGCAAGATACGCAGTATTTT
TRBD2	TRBV4-2	.	TRBJ2-7	CASSQTTSSGSTDYEQYF	TGTGCCAGCAGCCAAACCACCTCAAGCGGGAGTACGGATTACGAGCAGTACTTC
TRBD1	TRBV6-6	once	TRBJ1-1	CASSHTGQGGTEAFF	TGTGCCAGCAGTCACACCGGACAGGGGGGCACTGAAGCTTTCTTT
TRBD2	TRBV30	.	TRBJ2-1	CAFTLSGTHYEQFF	TGTGCCTTCACCCTTAGCGGGACTCACTATGAGCAGTTCTTC
.	TRBV12-5	few	TRBJ1-1	CASGLIGEAFF	TGTGCTAGTGGTTTAATTGGTGAAGCTTTCTTT
.	TRBV13	few	TRBJ2-7	CASSLAVRRSEQYF	TGTGCCAGCAGCTTAGCTGTAAGGCGGTCCGAGCAGTACTTC
.	TRBV4-2	.	TRBJ1-4	CASGDRNNEKLFF	TGTGCCTCTGGGGACCGAAATAATGAAAAACTGTTTTTT
TRBD1	TRBV10-3	.	TRBJ2-7	CAISVGQGSGEQYF	TGTGCCATCAGTGTGGGACAGGGATCAGGGGAGCAGTACTTC
.	TRBV19	.	TRBJ1-5	CASRGGDNNQPQHF	TGTGCCAGTAGGGGGGGGGACAACAATCAGCCCCAGCATTTT
.	TRBV11-2	few	TRBJ2-5	CASSPRQIQETQYF	TGTGCCAGCAGCCCGAGACAGATCCAAGAGACCCAGTACTTC
.	TRBV30	.	TRBJ1-2	CAWSVARGHTF	TGTGCCTGGAGTGTAGCCAGGGGCCACACCTTC
TRBD1	TRBV6-4	few	TRBJ2-2	CASSEGQGFTGELFF	TGTGCCAGCAGTGAGGGACAGGGTTTCACCGGGGAGCTGTTTTTT
.	TRBV11-2	.	TRBJ2-2	CASSFRVTGELFF	TGTGCCAGCAGCTTCAGGGTTACCGGGGAGCTGTTTTTT
.	TRBV6-6	few	TRBJ2-2	CASRDVGGGRSGELFF	TGTGCCAGCCGAGACGTGGGGGGAGGAAGGTCCGGGGAGCTGTTTTTT
.	TRBV30	.	TRBJ1-1	CAWSVEWTTEAFF	TGTGCCTGGAGTGTAGAGTGGACGACTGAAGCTTTCTTT
TRBD2	TRBV11-3	.	TRBJ2-7	CASSLEFTSGSSYEQYF	TGTGCCAGCAGCTTAGAATTTACTAGCGGGAGCTCCTACGAGCAGTACTTC
.	TRBV25-1	.	TRBJ2-7	CASSESGVHEQYF	TGTGCCAGCAGTGAGTCCGGGGTCCACGAGCAGTACTTC
TRBD2	TRBV27	.	TRBJ2-7	CASRGLAGTYEQYF	TGTGCCAGCAGGGGACTAGCGGGCACCTACGAGCAGTACTTC
.	TRBV7-9	few	TRBJ2-3	CASSRLVLVDTQYF	TGTGCCAGCAGCAGACTAGTTCTAGTAGATACGCAGTATTTT
.	TRBV11-3	.	TRBJ2-7	CASSGKGPNSYEQYF	TGTGCCAGCAGCGGTAAGGGACCGAACTCCTACGAGCAGTACTTC
.	TRBV7-9	.	TRBJ1-2	CASTQVYGYTF	TGTGCCAGCACCCAGGTCTATGGCTACACCTTC
.	TRBV5-6	.	TRBJ2-5	CASSLNPTQETQYF	TGTGCCAGCAGCTTGAATCCAACGCAAGAGACCCAGTACTTC
TRBD1	TRBV19	.	TRBJ1-5	CASHPRAQGSNQPQHF	TGTGCCAGTCACCCCAGGGCACAGGGGAGCAATCAGCCCCAGCATTTT
.	TRBV9	.	TRBJ1-2	CASSASGANYGYTF	TGTGCCAGCAGCGCTTCAGGAGCGAACTATGGCTACACCTTC
TRBD1	TRBV29-1	.	TRBJ2-7	CSVDWGQGAYEQYF	TGCAGCGTTGACTGGGGACAGGGGGCATACGAGCAGTACTTC
.	TRBV5-1	.	TRBJ1-1	CASSLVDRSRTNSAEAFF	TGCGCCAGCAGCTTGGTGGACAGATCACGAACAAATAGTGCTGAAGCTTTCTTT
.	TRBV13	once	TRBJ2-7	CASSPGAGSYEQYF	TGTGCCAGCAGCCCGGGGGCGGGGAGCTACGAGCAGTACTTC
.	TRBV18	few	TRBJ2-7	CASSPKGMEQYF	TGTGCCAGCTCACCAAAAGGGATGGAGCAGTACTTC
.	TRBV27	.	TRBJ2-2	CASSHEGGGAGTGELFF	TGTGCCAGCAGTCATGAAGGGGGGGGCGCAGGGACCGGGGAGCTGTTTTTT
.	TRBV11-3	.	TRBJ2-1	CASSSRQQNEQFF	TGTGCCAGCAGCTCCCGGCAGCAGAATGAGCAGTTCTTC
.	TRBV7-2	.	TRBJ1-5	CASSLVWVGGQPQHF	TGTGCCAGCAGCTTAGTTTGGGTGGGCGGTCAGCCCCAGCATTTT
.	TRBV5-4	few	TRBJ1-4	CASSPETRGGKLFF	TGTGCCAGCAGCCCAGAAACAAGGGGTGGAAAACTGTTTTTT
TRBD2	TRBV6-6	.	TRBJ2-5	CASSYSRLAGVETQYF	TGTGCCAGCAGTTACTCCCGACTAGCGGGAGTTGAGACCCAGTACTTC
.	TRBV10-3	.	TRBJ1-4	CAISPTGVTSNEKLFF	TGTGCCATCAGTCCAACGGGGGTTACGTCTAATGAAAAACTGTTTTTT
.	TRBV10-3	.	TRBJ1-1	CAISPGHAEAFF	TGTGCCATCAGCCCTGGACACGCCGAAGCTTTCTTT
TRBD1	TRBV9	.	TRBJ2-1	CASSVRQGAGNEQFF	TGTGCCAGCAGCGTTCGACAGGGGGCGGGCAATGAGCAGTTCTTC
.	TRBV5-1	.	TRBJ2-1	CASSTAGGNEQFF	TGCGCCAGCAGCACCGCCGGGGGCAATGAGCAGTTCTTC
.	TRBV5-1	.	TRBJ1-5	CASSLEGGNQPQHF	TGCGCCAGCAGCTTGGAAGGTGGAAATCAGCCCCAGCATTTT
TRBD1	TRBV18	.	TRBJ1-2	CASSPDRGQGGYTF	TGTGCCAGCTCACCGGACAGGGGGCAAGGAGGCTACACCTTC
TRBD1	TRBV7-3	few	TRBJ1-1	CASSSDRATEAFF	TGTGCCAGCAGCTCCGACAGGGCAACTGAAGCTTTCTTT
TRBD2	TRBV4-3	.	TRBJ2-2	CASSQDELGRGGTGELFF	TGCGCCAGCAGCCAAGATGAGTTGGGGAGGGGAGGAACCGGGGAGCTGTTTTTT
.	TRBV4-3	.	TRBJ2-2	CASSPYRGGELFF	TGCGCCAGCAGCCCTTATAGAGGAGGGGAGCTGTTTTTT
TRBD1	TRBV6-1	.	TRBJ2-1	CASSPLGQDYNEQFF	TGTGCCAGCAGTCCTTTGGGACAGGACTACAATGAGCAGTTCTTC